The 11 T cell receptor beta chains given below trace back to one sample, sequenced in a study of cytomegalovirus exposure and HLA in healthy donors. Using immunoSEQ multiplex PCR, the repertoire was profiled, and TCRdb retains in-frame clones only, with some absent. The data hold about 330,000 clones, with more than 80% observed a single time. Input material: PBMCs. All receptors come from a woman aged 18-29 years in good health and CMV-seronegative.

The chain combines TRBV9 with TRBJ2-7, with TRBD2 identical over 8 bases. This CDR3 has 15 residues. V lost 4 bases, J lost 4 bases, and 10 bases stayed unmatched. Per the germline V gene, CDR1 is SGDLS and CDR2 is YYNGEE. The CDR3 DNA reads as TGTGCCAGCAGCCCCAGCAGCGGGAGCGGGTACGAGCAGTACTTC. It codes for CASSPSSGSGYEQYF. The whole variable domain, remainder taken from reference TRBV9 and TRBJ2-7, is DSGVTQTPKHLITATGQRVTLRCSPRSGDLSVYWYQQSLDQGLQFLIQYYNGEERAKGNILERFSAQQFPDLHSELNLSSLELGDSALYFCASSPSSGSGYEQYFGPGTRLTVT.

The CDR3 sequence: CASSVELAGRSSTDTQYF. In DNA, the CDR3 is TGTGCCAGCAGCGTAGAACTAGCGGGGCGATCTAGCACAGATACGCAGTATTTT. The rearrangement links TRBV9 to TRBJ2-3; the match to TRBD2 covers 10 bases. V shed 0 bases and J 0 bases; nucleotides not matched to a gene: 7. This CDR3 is built from 18 residues. Germline lookup yields CDR1 SGDLS and CDR2 YYNGEE.

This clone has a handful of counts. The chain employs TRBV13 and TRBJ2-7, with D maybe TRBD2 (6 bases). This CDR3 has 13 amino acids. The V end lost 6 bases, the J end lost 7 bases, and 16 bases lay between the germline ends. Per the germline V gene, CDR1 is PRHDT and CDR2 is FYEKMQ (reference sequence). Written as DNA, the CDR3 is TGTGCCAGCAGACCACTGGATGGGGGGGAGCAGTACTTC. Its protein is CASRPLDGGEQYF.

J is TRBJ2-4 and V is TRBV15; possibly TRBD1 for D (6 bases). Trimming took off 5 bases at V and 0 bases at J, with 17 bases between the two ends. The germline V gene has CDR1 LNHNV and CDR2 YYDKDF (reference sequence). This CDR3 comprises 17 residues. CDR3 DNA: TGTGCCACCAGCTCCGAGGGGACAACACTAGCCAAAAACATTCAGTACTTC. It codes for CATSSEGTTLAKNIQYF.

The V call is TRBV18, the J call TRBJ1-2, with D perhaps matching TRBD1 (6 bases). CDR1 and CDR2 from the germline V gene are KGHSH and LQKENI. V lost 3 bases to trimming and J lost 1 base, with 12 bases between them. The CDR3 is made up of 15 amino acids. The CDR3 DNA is TGTGCCAGCTCACCTCGAGGGGGGGGTAACTATGGCTACACCTTC. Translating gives CASSPRGGGNYGYTF.

This CDR3 reads CASSPSALAYEQYF. The DNA for the CDR3 is TGTGCCAGCTCACCAAGTGCACTAGCCTACGAGCAGTACTTC. The rearrangement uses TRBV18 and TRBJ2-7; D may be TRBD2 (5 bases). The CDR3 loop spans 14 amino acids. Looked up from germline, CDR1 is KGHSH and CDR2 is LQKENI. Trimming cost V 2 bases and J 2 bases, with 10 bases left between them.

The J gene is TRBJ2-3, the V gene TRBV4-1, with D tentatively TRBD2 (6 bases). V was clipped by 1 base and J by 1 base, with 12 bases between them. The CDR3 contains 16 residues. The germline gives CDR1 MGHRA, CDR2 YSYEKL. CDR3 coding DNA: TGCGCCAGCAGCCAAGTGGAAAGGAGGGGCACAGATACGCAGTATTTT. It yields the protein CASSQVERRGTDTQYF.

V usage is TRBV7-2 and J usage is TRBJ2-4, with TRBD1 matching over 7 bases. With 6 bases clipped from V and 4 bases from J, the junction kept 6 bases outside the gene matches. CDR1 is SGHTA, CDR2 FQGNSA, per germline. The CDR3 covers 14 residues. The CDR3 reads CASRSSGQKNIQYF. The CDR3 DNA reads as TGTGCCAGCAGATCTTCGGGACAGAAAAACATTCAGTACTTC.

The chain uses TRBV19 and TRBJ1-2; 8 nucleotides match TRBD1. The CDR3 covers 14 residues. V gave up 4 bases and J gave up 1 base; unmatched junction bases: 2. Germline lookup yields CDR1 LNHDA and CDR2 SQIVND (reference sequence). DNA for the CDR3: TGTGCCAGTAGTACACAGGGGGTTAACTATGGCTACACCTTC. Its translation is CASSTQGVNYGYTF.

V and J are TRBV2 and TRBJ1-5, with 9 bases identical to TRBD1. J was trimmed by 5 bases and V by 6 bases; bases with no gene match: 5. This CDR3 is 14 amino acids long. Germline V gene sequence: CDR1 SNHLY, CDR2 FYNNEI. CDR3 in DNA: TGTGCCAGCAGCCCGGGACAGGGCCATCAGCCCCAGCATTTT. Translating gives CASSPGQGHQPQHF.

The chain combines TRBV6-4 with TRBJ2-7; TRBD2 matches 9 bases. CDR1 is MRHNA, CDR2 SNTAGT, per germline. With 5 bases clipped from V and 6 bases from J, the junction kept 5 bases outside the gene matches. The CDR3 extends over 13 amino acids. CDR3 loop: CASSPGLAGEQYF. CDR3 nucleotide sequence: TGTGCCAGCAGTCCGGGACTAGCTGGCGAGCAGTACTTC.